Below, 23 T cell receptor beta chains from the same sample are listed, as sequenced in a study of memory CD8 T cells in hepatitis C reinfection. The data were produced by immunoSEQ multiplex PCR, yet TCRdb's version contains in-frame clones alone and is incomplete. The data show approximately 46,000 clones, 75% to 90% seen once. The time point was: late/post reinfection, 12 to 24 weeks after detection. Sorted cells were sequenced directly ex vivo without any in vitro expansion. The specimen was naive CD8+ T cells sorted from blood. These receptors originate from a man aged 18 to 30 with hepatitis C virus infection.

This clone showed up just a few times. V gene TRBV7-9 combines with J gene TRBJ2-3; unclear D gene. The V and J ends lost 5 bases and 2 bases respectively, with 8 bases between them. The CDR3 has 13 amino acids. The germline V gene encodes CDR1 SEHNR and CDR2 FQNEAQ (reference sequence). The CDR3 region is CASSQAITDTQYF. The CDR3 DNA reads as TGTGCCAGCAGCCAGGCGATCACAGATACGCAGTATTTT.

The chain links TRBV14 to TRBJ2-2; 8 bases are shared with TRBD2. The CDR3 extends over 16 amino acids. Germline trimming cut 4 bases from V and 7 bases from J; bases unmatched to any gene: 11. CDR1 SGHDN and CDR2 FVKESK come from the germline V gene. For the CDR3, the DNA is TGTGCCAGCAGCCCAAGTGTAAGCGGGGGAGACGGGGAGCTGTTTTTT. It is translated as CASSPSVSGGDGELFF.

This chain connects TRBV7-9 to TRBJ2-1; 7 nucleotides align to TRBD2. Germline values: CDR1 SEHNR, CDR2 FQNEAQ (reference sequence). J gave up 4 bases and V 8 bases, and 8 bases lay outside the gene matches. The CDR3 covers 14 residues. CDR3: CASLTERGYNEQFF. The CDR3 DNA sequence: TGTGCCAGCCTCACGGAGCGGGGTTACAATGAGCAGTTCTTC. Full variable domain (outside the CDR3, taken from reference TRBV7-9 and TRBJ2-1): DTGVSQNPRHKITKRGQNVTFRCDPISEHNRLYWYRQTLGQGPEFLTYFQNEAQLEKSRLLSDRFSAERPKGSFSTLEIQRTEQGDSAMYLCASLTERGYNEQFFGPGTRLTVL.

V is TRBV6-4 and J is TRBJ2-3; TRBD2 matches 7 bases. V lost 5 bases and J lost 3; bases outside the gene matches: 5. The CDR3 contains 14 residues. Per germline, CDR1 MRHNA and CDR2 SNTAGT. CDR3: CASSSAGTTDTQYF. In nucleotides, the CDR3 is TGTGCCAGCAGTTCAGCGGGGACTACAGATACGCAGTATTTT.

A remark on this clone: Other nucleotide sequences from this sample produce the same CDR3. V is TRBV19 and J is TRBJ2-5; 7 bases are a match to TRBD2. The CDR3 consists of 13 residues. The V gene end was trimmed by 3 bases and the J gene end by 5 bases; junction bases not matched to a gene: 3. The germline gives CDR1 LNHDA, CDR2 SQIVND (reference sequence). CDR3 protein: CASSMVGGETQYF. DNA of the CDR3: TGTGCCAGTAGTATGGTCGGGGGGGAGACCCAGTACTTC.

The chain recombines TRBV5-5 with TRBJ1-5; D possibly corresponds to TRBD1 (5 bases). Germline-derived CDR1 and CDR2 are SGHKS and YYEKEE (reference sequence). V lost 2 bases, J lost 0 bases, and 9 bases lay in between. The length of the CDR3 is 15 residues. CDR3 protein: CASSLDSYSNQPQHF. The CDR3 DNA follows: TGTGCCAGCAGCTTAGACAGTTATAGCAATCAGCCCCAGCATTTT.

This chain joins TRBV28 and TRBJ1-1; 8 bases fit TRBD1. CDR1 MDHEN and CDR2 SYDVKM come from the germline V gene. CDR3 length: 15 residues. Germline trimming cut 6 bases from V and 7 bases from J; bases unmatched to any gene: 13. The CDR3 sequence is CASSTRGRRVGEAFF. The CDR3 coding sequence is TGTGCCAGCAGCACCAGGGGGCGCAGAGTGGGTGAAGCTTTCTTT.

The genes are TRBV13 and TRBJ1-1, with 9 bases aligning to TRBD1. Looked up from germline, CDR1 is PRHDT and CDR2 is FYEKMQ (reference sequence). This CDR3 spans 16 amino acids. The trim removed 5 bases at V and 1 base at J, leaving 8 bases unmatched. The CDR3: CASSPEGQGPNTEAFF. The DNA of the CDR3 is TGTGCCAGCAGCCCCGAAGGACAGGGGCCGAACACTGAAGCTTTCTTT.

This chain links TRBV6-5 with TRBJ1-1; D might be TRBD1 (5 bases). Germline V lookup: CDR1 MNHEY, CDR2 SVGAGI. This CDR3 spans 13 amino acids. Deletions cut 3 bases from V and 4 bases from J, with 9 bases between. The CDR3 protein is CASSYYGGTEAFF. The CDR3 DNA sequence: TGTGCCAGCAGTTATTACGGGGGCACTGAAGCTTTCTTT.

This clone is a singleton in its sample. The rearrangement uses TRBV7-8 and TRBJ2-3; tentatively, D is TRBD1 (6 bases). CDR3 length equals 14 residues. V was pared by 3 bases and J by 3 bases, with 10 bases between. The germline V gene encodes CDR1 SGHVS and CDR2 FQNEAQ. The CDR3 sequence is CASSFTQGTDTQYF. CDR3 in DNA: TGTGCCAGCAGCTTTACACAGGGTACAGATACGCAGTATTTT.

The chain has TRBV2 and TRBJ1-1, with D possibly TRBD1 on 5 matching bases. V lost 8 bases to trimming and J lost 7 bases, with 26 bases between them. Germline CDR1 and CDR2: SNHLY and FYNNEI. This CDR3 is 16 amino acids long. CDR3 in amino acids: CASAWGGDIIGIEAFF. The CDR3 coding sequence is TGTGCCAGCGCTTGGGGGGGGGATATTATTGGGATTGAAGCTTTCTTT.

In DNA, the CDR3 is TGTGCCAGCAGCCCAAAACTGACCGGGACATCAACTTCCAATGAGCAGTTCTTC. Protein product: CASSPKLTGTSTSNEQFF. The chain recombines TRBV7-9 with TRBJ2-1; D may be TRBD1 (6 bases). V dropped 5 bases and J dropped 6 bases, with 26 bases sitting between them. This CDR3 region has 18 residues. CDR1 SEHNR and CDR2 FQNEAQ come from the germline V gene (reference sequence).

The chain is built from TRBV2 and TRBJ1-5; tentatively, D is TRBD1 (6 bases). Germline V gene lookup returns CDR1 SNHLY and CDR2 FYNNEI. The CDR3 covers 15 residues. V was pared by 7 bases and J by 2 bases, with 15 bases between. CDR3 protein: CASKVQGLGNQPQHF. As DNA, the CDR3 is TGTGCCAGCAAGGTACAGGGTTTGGGCAATCAGCCCCAGCATTTT.

The chain uses TRBV4-1 and TRBJ2-4, with D uncertain. Germline loops: CDR1 MGHRA, CDR2 YSYEKL. The CDR3 is 15 residues long. Trimming took 0 bases from V and 1 from J, leaving 7 bases between them. CDR3 sequence (DNA): TGCGCCAGCAGCCAAGAGCCCGGGGCCAAAAACATTCAGTACTTC. Translation gives CASSQEPGAKNIQYF.

The CDR3 loop reads CASSLEQGGNTEAFF. CDR3 in DNA: TGCGCCAGCAGCTTGGAACAGGGGGGGAACACTGAAGCTTTCTTT. The V and J genes are TRBV5-1 and TRBJ1-1, with 8 nucleotides matching TRBD1. The ends lost 0 bases at V and 1 base at J; junction bases unmatched: 2. Germline V gives CDR1 SGHRS, CDR2 YFSETQ. The CDR3 has 15 residues.

The CDR3: CASSFWDRVSYGYTF. CDR3 DNA sequence: TGTGCCAGCAGCTTCTGGGACAGGGTATCCTATGGCTACACCTTC. This chain connects TRBV11-2 to TRBJ1-2, with 9 bases that match TRBD1. This CDR3 is 15 amino acids long. Germline-derived CDR1 and CDR2 are SGHAT and FQNNGV. Trimming at V came to 3 bases and at J to 4 bases, leaving 6 bases not matched to a gene.

The genes are TRBV5-5 and TRBJ1-6, with unresolved D. Germline V gene lookup returns CDR1 SGHKS and CDR2 YYEKEE (reference sequence). The CDR3 contains 15 residues. The V end was cut by 0 bases, the J end by 4 bases, with 8 bases between. CDR3 loop: CASSLVQSYNSPLHF. The CDR3 DNA is TGTGCCAGCAGCTTGGTACAGAGTTATAATTCACCCCTCCACTTT.

A word on this clone: The junction departs from germline at one end; a sequencing error may be responsible. The sample contains more than one DNA sequence encoding this CDR3. V and J are TRBV19 and TRBJ2-2; 9 bases agree with TRBD2. The CDR3 totals 15 residues. Germline V gene data show CDR1 as LNHDA and CDR2 as SQIVND (reference sequence). The CDR3, as DNA: TGTGCCAGTAGAATAGCGGGAGTGAACACCGGGGAGCTGTTTTTT. Protein: CASRIAGVNTGELFF.

The gene calls are TRBV11-2 and TRBJ1-6, with 9 positions matching TRBD1. Germline values: CDR1 SGHAT, CDR2 FQNNGV. V shed 3 bases and J 9 bases; nucleotides not matched to a gene: 3. The CDR3 totals 14 residues. CDR3 DNA: TGTGCCAGCAGCTTTGGACAGGGGTTTTCACCCCTCCACTTT. Amino acids: CASSFGQGFSPLHF.

The chain is built from TRBV5-5 and TRBJ1-2; D gene ambiguous. This CDR3 contains 14 residues. Germline values: CDR1 SGHKS, CDR2 YYEKEE (reference sequence). Trimming removed 5 bases from V and 4 bases from J, with 15 bases in between. The CDR3 nucleotides are TGTGCCAGCAGTCCGGACTCTTGGATCTATGGCTACACCTTC. It translates to CASSPDSWIYGYTF.

The chain has TRBV14 and TRBJ1-1; maybe TRBD1 (5 bases). V was cut by 10 bases and J by 0 bases, with 12 bases left in between. This CDR3 spans 13 amino acids. The germline gives CDR1 SGHDN, CDR2 FVKESK. The CDR3 bases are TGTGCCACCCGACAGAGCATGAACACTGAAGCTTTCTTT. Protein product: CATRQSMNTEAFF. Together with reference TRBV14 and TRBJ1-1, the CDR3 gives the full variable domain: EAGVTQFPSHSVIEKGQTVTLRCDPISGHDNLYWYRRVMGKEIKFLLHFVKESKQDESGMPNNRFLAERTGGTYSTLKVQPAELEDSGVYFCATRQSMNTEAFFGQGTRLTVV.

This chain uses TRBV28 with TRBJ2-1; 8 bases are shared with TRBD2. This CDR3 comprises 15 residues. CDR1 and CDR2 from the germline V gene are MDHEN and SYDVKM. V gave up 7 bases and J gave up 6 bases; unmatched junction bases: 11. CDR3 sequence reads: CASNPTGGPLNEQFF. The DNA of the CDR3 is TGTGCCAGCAACCCTACGGGAGGGCCTCTCAATGAGCAGTTCTTC.

V and J are TRBV30 and TRBJ2-5, with 11 bases matching TRBD2. V shed 2 bases, J shed 4 bases, and the junction held 9 bases outside the gene matches. Germline-derived CDR1 and CDR2 are GTSNPN and SVGIG (reference sequence). The CDR3 is made up of 16 amino acids. The DNA of the CDR3 is TGTGCCTGGAGTACCGGTAGCGGGGGGGCGGGAGAGACCCAGTACTTC. Protein product: CAWSTGSGGAGETQYF.